This T cell receptor beta chain was sequenced in a study of shared clonotypes between healthy human individuals. Findings and caveats of the study: Generally, naive subsets came out with larger estimated richness than memory subsets.

How the authors handled the data: Junction-only sequences without quality scores came from ImmunoSEQ, so filtering differed. Libraries were prepared by immunoSEQ multiplex PCR; TCRdb keeps only in-frame clonotypes and omits some of them. That table is the source of V, J and clone size, and D and trimming were worked out from the DNA. The data show millions of clones, 85% to 95% seen once. Study donors comprised healthy, HIV-negative adults devoid of recent acute infection or vaccination. From germline, CDR1 is MDHEN and CDR2 SYDVKM. V was shortened by 6 bases and J by 2 bases, with 16 bases between the two germline ends. The CDR3 runs 15 residues. As to this clone: Its antigen is unknown.

The receptor was derived from a young man in good health. The sample was naive CD4+ T cells sorted from blood. Subset defined: CD45RA+ positively selected. This chain links TRBV28 with TRBJ1-2; no reliable D call. CDR3 nucleotide sequence: TGTGCCAGCAGGGCGGCGGCAGGAGGGAACTATGGCTACACCTTC. Translation gives CASRAAAGGNYGYTF.